This record covers a single T cell receptor (beta chain). The V and J ends lost 4 bases and 0 bases, in that order; junction bases with no gene match: 5. This CDR3 is 15 amino acids long. CDR1 is SGHRS and CDR2 is YFSETQ in the germline V gene. Sequenced by immunoSEQ multiplex PCR; TCRdb stores in-frame clones only, minus some. Counted here are roughly 52,000 clones, approximately 92% occurring once; the ten biggest clones make up approximately 0.25%. This entry comes from a study of T cell changes during pregnancy in multiple sclerosis. The source is a female donor with multiple sclerosis, enrolled in a pregnancy study. This chain joins TRBV5-1 and TRBJ1-1, with 8 bases fitting TRBD1. The sample in question was CD4+ T cells from peripheral blood mononuclear cells, obtained in the third trimester of pregnancy. CDR3 in amino acids: CASSTGQGMNTEAFF. CDR3 in DNA: TGCGCCAGCAGCACCGGACAGGGAATGAACACTGAAGCTTTCTTT.